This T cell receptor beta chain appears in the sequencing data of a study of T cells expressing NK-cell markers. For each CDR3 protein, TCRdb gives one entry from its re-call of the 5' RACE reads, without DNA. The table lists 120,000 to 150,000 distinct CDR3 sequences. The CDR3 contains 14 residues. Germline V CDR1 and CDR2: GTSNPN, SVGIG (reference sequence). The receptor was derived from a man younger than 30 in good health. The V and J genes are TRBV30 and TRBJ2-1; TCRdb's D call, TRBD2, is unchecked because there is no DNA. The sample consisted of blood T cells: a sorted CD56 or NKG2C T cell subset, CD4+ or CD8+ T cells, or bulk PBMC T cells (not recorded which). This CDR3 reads CAWSWPSGKHEQFF.